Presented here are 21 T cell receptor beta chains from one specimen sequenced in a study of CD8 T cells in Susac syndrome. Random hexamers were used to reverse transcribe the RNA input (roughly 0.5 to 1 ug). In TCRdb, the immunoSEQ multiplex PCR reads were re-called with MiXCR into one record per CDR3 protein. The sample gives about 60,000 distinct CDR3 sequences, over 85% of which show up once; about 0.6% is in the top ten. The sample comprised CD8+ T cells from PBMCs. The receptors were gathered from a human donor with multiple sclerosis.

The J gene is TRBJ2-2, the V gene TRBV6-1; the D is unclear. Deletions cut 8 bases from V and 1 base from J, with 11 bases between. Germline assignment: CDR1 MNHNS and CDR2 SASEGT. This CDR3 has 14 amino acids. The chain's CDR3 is CASPNKGNTGELFF. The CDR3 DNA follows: TGTGCCAGCCCGAACAAGGGGAACACCGGGGAGCTGTTTTTT.

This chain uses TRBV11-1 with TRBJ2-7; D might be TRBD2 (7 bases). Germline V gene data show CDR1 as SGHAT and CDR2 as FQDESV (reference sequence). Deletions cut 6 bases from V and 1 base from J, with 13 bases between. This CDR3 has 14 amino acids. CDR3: CASSSGGRSYEQYF. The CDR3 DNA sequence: TGTGCCAGCAGTTCGGGGGGCAGATCCTACGAGCAGTACTTC.

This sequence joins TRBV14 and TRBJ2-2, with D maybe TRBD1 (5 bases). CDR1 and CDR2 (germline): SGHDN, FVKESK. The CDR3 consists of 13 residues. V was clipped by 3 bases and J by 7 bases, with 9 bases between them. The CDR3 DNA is TGTGCCAGCAGCCAGCAGGGATACGGGGAGCTGTTTTTT. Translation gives CASSQQGYGELFF.

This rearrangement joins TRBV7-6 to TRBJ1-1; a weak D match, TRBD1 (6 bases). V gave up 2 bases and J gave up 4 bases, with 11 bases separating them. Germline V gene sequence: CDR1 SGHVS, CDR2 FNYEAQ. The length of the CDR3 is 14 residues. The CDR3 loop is CASSLKGQLTEAFF. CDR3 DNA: TGTGCCAGCAGCTTAAAGGGACAACTCACTGAAGCTTTCTTT. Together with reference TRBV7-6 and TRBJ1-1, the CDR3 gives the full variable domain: GAGVSQSPRYKVTKRGQDVALRCDPISGHVSLYWYRQALGQGPEFLTYFNYEAQQDKSGLPNDRFSAERPEGSISTLTIQRTEQRDSAMYRCASSLKGQLTEAFFGQGTRLTVV.

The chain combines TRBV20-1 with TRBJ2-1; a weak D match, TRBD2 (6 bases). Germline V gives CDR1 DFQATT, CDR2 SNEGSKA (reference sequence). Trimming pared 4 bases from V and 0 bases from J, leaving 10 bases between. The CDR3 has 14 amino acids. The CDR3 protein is CSAISGSSYNEQFF. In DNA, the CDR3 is TGCAGTGCTATTAGCGGAAGCTCCTACAATGAGCAGTTCTTC.

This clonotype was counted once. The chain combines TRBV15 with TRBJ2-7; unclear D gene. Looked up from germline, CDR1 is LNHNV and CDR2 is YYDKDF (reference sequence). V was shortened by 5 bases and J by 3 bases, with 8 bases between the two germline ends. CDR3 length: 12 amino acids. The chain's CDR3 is CATSGNFYEQYF. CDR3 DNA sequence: TGTGCCACCAGCGGAAACTTCTACGAGCAGTACTTC.

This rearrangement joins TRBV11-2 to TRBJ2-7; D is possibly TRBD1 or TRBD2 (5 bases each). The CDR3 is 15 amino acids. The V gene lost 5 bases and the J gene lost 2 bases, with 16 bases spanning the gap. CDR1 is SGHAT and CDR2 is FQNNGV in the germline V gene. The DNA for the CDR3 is TGTGCCAGCAGCACAAACGGGACCCGCACCTACGAGCAGTACTTC. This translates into CASSTNGTRTYEQYF.

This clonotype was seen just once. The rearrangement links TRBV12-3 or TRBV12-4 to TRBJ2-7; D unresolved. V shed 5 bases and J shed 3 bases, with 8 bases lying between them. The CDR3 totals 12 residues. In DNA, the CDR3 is TGTGCCAGCAGTCGACGCTTCTACGAGCAGTACTTC. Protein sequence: CASSRRFYEQYF.

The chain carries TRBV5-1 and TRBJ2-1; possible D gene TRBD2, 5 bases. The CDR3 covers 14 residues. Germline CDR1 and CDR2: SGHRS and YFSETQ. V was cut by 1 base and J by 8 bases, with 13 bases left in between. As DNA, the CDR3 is TGCGCCAGCAGCTTGAAACTAGGCTTGGATGAGCAGTTCTTC. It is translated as CASSLKLGLDEQFF.

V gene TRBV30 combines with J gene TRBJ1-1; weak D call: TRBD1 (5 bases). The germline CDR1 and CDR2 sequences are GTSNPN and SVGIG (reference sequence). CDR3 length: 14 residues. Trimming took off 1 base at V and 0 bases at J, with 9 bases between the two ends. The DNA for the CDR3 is TGTGCCTGGAGTGAGGGCAGGGTGAACACTGAAGCTTTCTTT. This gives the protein CAWSEGRVNTEAFF.

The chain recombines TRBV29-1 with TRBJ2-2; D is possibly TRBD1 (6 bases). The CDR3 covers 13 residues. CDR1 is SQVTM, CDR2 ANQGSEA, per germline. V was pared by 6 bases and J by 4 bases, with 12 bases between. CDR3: CSVVHRATGELFF. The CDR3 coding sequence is TGCAGCGTAGTTCACAGGGCCACCGGGGAGCTGTTTTTT.

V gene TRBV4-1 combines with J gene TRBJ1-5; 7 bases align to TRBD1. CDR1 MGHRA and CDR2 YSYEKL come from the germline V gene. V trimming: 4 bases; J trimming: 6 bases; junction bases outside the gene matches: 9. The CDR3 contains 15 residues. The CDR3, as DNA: TGCGCCAGCAGCCGCACAACAGGGGACGGTCAGCCCCAGCATTTT. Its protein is CASSRTTGDGQPQHF.

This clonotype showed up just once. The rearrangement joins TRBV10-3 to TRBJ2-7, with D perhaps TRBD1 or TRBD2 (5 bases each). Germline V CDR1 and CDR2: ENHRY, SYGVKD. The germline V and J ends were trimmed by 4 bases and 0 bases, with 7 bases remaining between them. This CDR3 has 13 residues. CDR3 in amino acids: CAISGGGSYEQYF. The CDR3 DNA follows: TGTGCCATCAGTGGTGGGGGCTCCTACGAGCAGTACTTC.

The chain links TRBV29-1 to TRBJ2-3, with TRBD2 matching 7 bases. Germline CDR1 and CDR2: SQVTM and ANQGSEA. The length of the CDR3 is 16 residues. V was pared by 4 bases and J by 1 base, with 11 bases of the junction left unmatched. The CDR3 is CSVAGDYQRGTDTQYF. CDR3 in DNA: TGCAGCGTTGCGGGGGACTACCAGAGGGGCACAGATACGCAGTATTTT.

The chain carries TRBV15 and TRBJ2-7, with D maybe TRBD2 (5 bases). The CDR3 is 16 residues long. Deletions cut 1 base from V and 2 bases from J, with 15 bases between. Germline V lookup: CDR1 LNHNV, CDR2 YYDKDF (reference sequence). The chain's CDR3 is CATSRGGRETTYEQYF. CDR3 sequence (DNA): TGTGCCACCAGCAGAGGAGGCCGGGAAACCACCTACGAGCAGTACTTC. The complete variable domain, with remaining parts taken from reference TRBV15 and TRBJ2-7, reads DAMVIQNPRYQVTQFGKPVTLSCSQTLNHNVMYWYQQKSSQAPKLLFHYYDKDFNNEADTPDNFQSRRPNTSFCFLDIRSPGLGDTAMYLCATSRGGRETTYEQYFGPGTRLTVT.

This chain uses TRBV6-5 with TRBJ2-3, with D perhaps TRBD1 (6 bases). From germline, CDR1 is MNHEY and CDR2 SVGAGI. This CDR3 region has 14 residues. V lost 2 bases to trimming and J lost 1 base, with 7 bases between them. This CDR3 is CASSYPGGTDTQYF. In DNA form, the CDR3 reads TGTGCCAGCAGTTACCCAGGGGGCACAGATACGCAGTATTTT.

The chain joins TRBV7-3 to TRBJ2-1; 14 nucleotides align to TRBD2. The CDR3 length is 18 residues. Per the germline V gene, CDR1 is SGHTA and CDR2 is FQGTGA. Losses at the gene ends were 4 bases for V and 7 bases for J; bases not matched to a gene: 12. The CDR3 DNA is TGTGCCAGCAGCTCCACTGAGCCGGGACTAGCGGGGGTTAATGAGCAGTTCTTC. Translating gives CASSSTEPGLAGVNEQFF.

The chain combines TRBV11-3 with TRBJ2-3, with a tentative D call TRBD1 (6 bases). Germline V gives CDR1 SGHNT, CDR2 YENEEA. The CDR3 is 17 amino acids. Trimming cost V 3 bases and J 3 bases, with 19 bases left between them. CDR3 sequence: CASSLGDTYGPTDTQYF. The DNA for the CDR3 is TGTGCCAGCAGCTTGGGGGACACCTATGGGCCTACAGATACGCAGTATTTT.

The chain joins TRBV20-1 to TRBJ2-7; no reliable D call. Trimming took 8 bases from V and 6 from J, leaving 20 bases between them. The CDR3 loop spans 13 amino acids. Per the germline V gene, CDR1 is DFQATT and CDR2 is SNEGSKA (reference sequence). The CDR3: CSPLTSSVSEQYF. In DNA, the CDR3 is TGCAGTCCCCTGACATCTTCGGTCTCCGAGCAGTACTTC.

This CDR3 is CASSVVGETGNTIYF. Written as DNA, the CDR3 is TGTGCCAGCAGCGTAGTAGGAGAAACTGGAAACACCATATATTTT. The genes are TRBV9 and TRBJ1-3; D call uncertain. Germline CDR1 reads SGDLS; CDR2 reads YYNGEE. The V end was cut by 0 bases, the J end by 2 bases, with 9 bases between. The CDR3 contains 15 residues.

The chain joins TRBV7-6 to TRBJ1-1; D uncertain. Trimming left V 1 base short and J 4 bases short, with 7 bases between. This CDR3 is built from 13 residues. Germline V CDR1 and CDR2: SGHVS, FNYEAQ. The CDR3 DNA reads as TGTGCCAGCAGCTTAGAGGCGGGCACTGAAGCTTTCTTT. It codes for CASSLEAGTEAFF. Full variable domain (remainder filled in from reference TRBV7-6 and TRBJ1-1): GAGVSQSPRYKVTKRGQDVALRCDPISGHVSLYWYRQALGQGPEFLTYFNYEAQQDKSGLPNDRFSAERPEGSISTLTIQRTEQRDSAMYRCASSLEAGTEAFFGQGTRLTVV.